This is a list of T cell receptor beta chains from one sample in a study of T cells after yellow fever vaccination. TCRdb redid the calling of the 5' RACE reads with MiXCR, one entry per CDR3 protein. Of about 300,000 distinct CDR3 sequences listed, roughly 8.7% are singletons. The specimen comprised CD4+ T cells sorted from PBMCs, sampled 5 days after the yellow fever booster vaccination. The receptors come from a man aged 18 to 30 who received the YFV17D yellow fever vaccine. The CDR3 runs from the conserved cysteine through the conserved F or W.

j_gene: TRBJ1-3
v_gene: TRBV7-2
CDR3aa: CASSQGQGGGTIYF

j_gene: TRBJ2-1
v_gene: TRBV10-1
CDR3aa: CASSERDGTAYNEQFF

j_gene: TRBJ1-1
v_gene: TRBV7-2
CDR3aa: CASSPDRSNTEAFF

j_gene: TRBJ2-1
v_gene: TRBV18
CDR3aa: CASSPTSGGTNNEQFF

j_gene: TRBJ2-7
v_gene: TRBV5-1
CDR3aa: CASRPGQGAYEQYF

j_gene: TRBJ1-1
v_gene: TRBV2
CDR3aa: CASSEAGWGTEAFF

j_gene: TRBJ2-5
v_gene: TRBV7-2
CDR3aa: CASSLTGVVTETQYF

j_gene: TRBJ1-5
v_gene: TRBV18
CDR3aa: CASSPDKNQPQHF

j_gene: TRBJ1-2
v_gene: TRBV5-6
CDR3aa: CASSSYGEFYGYTF

j_gene: TRBJ1-5
v_gene: TRBV11-2
CDR3aa: CASSTQGGQPQHF

j_gene: TRBJ2-5
v_gene: TRBV7-3
CDR3aa: CASSARDRGLETQYF

j_gene: TRBJ2-7
v_gene: TRBV20-1
CDR3aa: CSAGDRLSSYEQYF

j_gene: TRBJ2-2
v_gene: TRBV7-3
CDR3aa: CASSLNGLAANTGELFF

j_gene: TRBJ1-1
v_gene: TRBV6-2/TRBV6-3
CDR3aa: CASREPPGTANTEAFF

j_gene: TRBJ2-1
v_gene: TRBV7-9
CDR3aa: CASSLSGLGANEQFF

j_gene: TRBJ2-5
v_gene: TRBV5-1
CDR3aa: CASRTQTTQETQYF

j_gene: TRBJ1-6
v_gene: TRBV20-1
CDR3aa: CSAHTGVSSPLHF

j_gene: TRBJ1-6
v_gene: TRBV4-3
CDR3aa: CASKGDRFESPLHF

j_gene: TRBJ2-3
v_gene: TRBV5-1
CDR3aa: CASSFPRQGSGDTQYF

j_gene: TRBJ1-2
v_gene: TRBV19
CDR3aa: CASAESDRASYGYTF

j_gene: TRBJ1-1
v_gene: TRBV6-2/TRBV6-3
CDR3aa: CASSWSDRTEAFF

j_gene: TRBJ2-1
v_gene: TRBV29-1
CDR3aa: CSVGTLYNEQFF

j_gene: TRBJ2-1
v_gene: TRBV7-3
CDR3aa: CASSPHGALASYNEQFF

j_gene: TRBJ1-5
v_gene: TRBV2
CDR3aa: CASGEGSTRNQPQHF

j_gene: TRBJ2-1
v_gene: TRBV5-1
CDR3aa: CASSFTGTSDNEQFF

j_gene: TRBJ2-7
v_gene: TRBV7-2
CDR3aa: CASSLGNRREQYF

j_gene: TRBJ2-7
v_gene: TRBV3-1
CDR3aa: CASSQAGFYEQYF

j_gene: TRBJ2-2
v_gene: TRBV20-1
CDR3aa: CSAELGRSNTGELFF

j_gene: TRBJ1-2
v_gene: TRBV12-3/TRBV12-4
CDR3aa: CASSFGGGISGYTF

j_gene: TRBJ1-6
v_gene: TRBV29-1
CDR3aa: CSVAGTVNSPLHF

j_gene: TRBJ2-3
v_gene: TRBV6-6
CDR3aa: CASSYPARGLAGTTDTQYF

j_gene: TRBJ2-3
v_gene: TRBV19
CDR3aa: CASRGLAGIDTQYF

j_gene: TRBJ2-3
v_gene: TRBV7-2
CDR3aa: CASSLAGGLSTDTQYF

j_gene: TRBJ2-5
v_gene: TRBV20-1
CDR3aa: CSARRSGGAQETQYF

j_gene: TRBJ2-7
v_gene: TRBV19
CDR3aa: CASSRVAGALTYEQYF

j_gene: TRBJ1-2
v_gene: TRBV29-1
CDR3aa: CSVGGLQGLKYGYTF

j_gene: TRBJ2-1
v_gene: TRBV1
CDR3aa: CTSSQALAGASGEQFF

j_gene: TRBJ1-2
v_gene: TRBV11-2
CDR3aa: CASSSRTGGVGYTF

j_gene: TRBJ2-1
v_gene: TRBV3-1
CDR3aa: CASSQDNRGNEQFF

j_gene: TRBJ2-2
v_gene: TRBV27
CDR3aa: CAPLDRGHTGELFF

j_gene: TRBJ2-5
v_gene: TRBV7-2
CDR3aa: CASSLFGLAVQETQYF

j_gene: TRBJ2-1
v_gene: TRBV5-1
CDR3aa: CASSLAEGLYNEQFF

j_gene: TRBJ1-5
v_gene: TRBV6-5
CDR3aa: CASSYTPGQGNQPQHF

j_gene: TRBJ2-1
v_gene: TRBV7-2
CDR3aa: CASRGLAGGWEQFF

j_gene: TRBJ2-2
v_gene: TRBV10-3
CDR3aa: CATIAGESAGELFF

j_gene: TRBJ2-1
v_gene: TRBV18
CDR3aa: CASSPPIGKVINEQFF

j_gene: TRBJ1-2
v_gene: TRBV5-6
CDR3aa: CASSFYSGVNYGYTF

j_gene: TRBJ1-6
v_gene: TRBV7-2
CDR3aa: CASSLGGVQGNSPLHF

j_gene: TRBJ2-1
v_gene: TRBV7-8
CDR3aa: CASSPIRVANEQFF